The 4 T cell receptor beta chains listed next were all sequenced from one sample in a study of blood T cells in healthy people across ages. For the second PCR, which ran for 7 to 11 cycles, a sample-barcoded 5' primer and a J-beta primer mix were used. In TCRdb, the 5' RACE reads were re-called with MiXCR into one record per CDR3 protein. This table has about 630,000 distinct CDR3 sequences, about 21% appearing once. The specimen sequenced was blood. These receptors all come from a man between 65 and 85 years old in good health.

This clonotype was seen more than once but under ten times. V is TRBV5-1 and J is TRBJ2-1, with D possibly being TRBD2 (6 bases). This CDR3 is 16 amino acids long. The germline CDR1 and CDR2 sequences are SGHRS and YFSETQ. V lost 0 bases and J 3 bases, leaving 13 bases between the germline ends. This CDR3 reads CASSLDGRGGYNEQFF. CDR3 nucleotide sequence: TGCGCCAGCAGCTTGGACGGGAGAGGAGGCTACAATGAGCAGTTCTTC.

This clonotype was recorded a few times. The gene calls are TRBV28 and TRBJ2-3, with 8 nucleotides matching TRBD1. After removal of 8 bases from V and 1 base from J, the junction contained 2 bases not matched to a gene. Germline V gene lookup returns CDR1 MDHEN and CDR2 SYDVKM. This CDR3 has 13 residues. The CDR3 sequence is CASLTGGTDTQYF. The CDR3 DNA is TGTGCCAGCCTGACAGGGGGCACAGATACGCAGTATTTT. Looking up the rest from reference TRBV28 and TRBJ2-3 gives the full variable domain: DVKVTQSSRYLVKRTGEKVFLECVQDMDHENMFWYRQDPGLGLRLIYFSYDVKMKEKGDIPEGYSVSREKKERFSLILESASTNQTSMYLCASLTGGTDTQYFGPGTRLTVL.

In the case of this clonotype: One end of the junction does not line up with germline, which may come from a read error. CDR3 sequence reads: CASSQVTANNVQFF. CDR3 coding DNA: TGTGCCAGCAGCCAGGTGACAGCGAACAATGTGCAGTTCTTC. The chain joins TRBV3-1 to TRBJ2-7; D is perhaps TRBD1 (5 bases). The J call may be mistaken, given a closer DNA end match to TRBJ2-1. Looked up from germline, CDR1 is LGHDT and CDR2 is YNNKEL (reference sequence). The CDR3 spans 14 residues.

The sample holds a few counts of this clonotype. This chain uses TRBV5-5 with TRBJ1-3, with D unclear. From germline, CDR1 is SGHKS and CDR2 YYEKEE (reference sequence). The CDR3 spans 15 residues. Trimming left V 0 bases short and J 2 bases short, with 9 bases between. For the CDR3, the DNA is TGTGCCAGCAGCTTGGGCCAGCTCGCTGGAAACACCATATATTTT. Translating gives CASSLGQLAGNTIYF. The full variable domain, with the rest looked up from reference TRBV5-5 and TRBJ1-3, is DAGVTQSPTHLIKTRGQQVTLRCSPISGHKSVSWYQQVLGQGPQFIFQYYEKEERGRGNFPDRFSARQFPNYSSELNVNALLLGDSALYLCASSLGQLAGNTIYFGEGSWLTVV.